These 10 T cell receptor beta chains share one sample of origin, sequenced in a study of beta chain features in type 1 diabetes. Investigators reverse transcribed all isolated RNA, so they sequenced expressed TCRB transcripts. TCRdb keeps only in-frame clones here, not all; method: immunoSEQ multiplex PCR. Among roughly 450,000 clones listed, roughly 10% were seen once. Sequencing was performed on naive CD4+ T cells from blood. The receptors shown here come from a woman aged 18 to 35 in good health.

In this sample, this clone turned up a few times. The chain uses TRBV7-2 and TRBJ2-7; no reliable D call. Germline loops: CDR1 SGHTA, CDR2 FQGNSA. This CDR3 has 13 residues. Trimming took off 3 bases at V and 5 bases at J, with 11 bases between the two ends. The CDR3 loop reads CASSFDLGNEQYV. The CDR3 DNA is TGTGCCAGCAGCTTTGACCTCGGCAACGAGCAGTACGTC.

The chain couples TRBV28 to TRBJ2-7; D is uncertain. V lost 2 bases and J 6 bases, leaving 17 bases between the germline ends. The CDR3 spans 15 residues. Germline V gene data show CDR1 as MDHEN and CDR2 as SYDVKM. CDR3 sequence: CASSLGAPESVEQYV. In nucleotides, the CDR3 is TGTGCCAGCAGTTTAGGCGCTCCGGAGAGTGTCGAGCAGTACGTC.

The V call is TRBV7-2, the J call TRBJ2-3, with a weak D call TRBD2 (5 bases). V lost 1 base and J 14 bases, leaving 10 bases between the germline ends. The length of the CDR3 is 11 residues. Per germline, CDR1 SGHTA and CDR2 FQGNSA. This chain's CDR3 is CASSLGRAPYF. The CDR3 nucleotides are TGTGCCAGCAGCTTAGGGCGGGCCCCGTATTTT.

In nucleotides, the CDR3 is TGTGCCAGCAGTGAAGTGGCCATAAACTATGGCTACACCTTC. This encodes CASSEVAINYGYTF. The gene calls are TRBV2 and TRBJ1-2; the D is unclear. The V gene lost 1 base and the J gene lost 2 bases, with 8 bases spanning the gap. CDR3 length: 14 residues. CDR1 SNHLY and CDR2 FYNNEI come from the germline V gene.

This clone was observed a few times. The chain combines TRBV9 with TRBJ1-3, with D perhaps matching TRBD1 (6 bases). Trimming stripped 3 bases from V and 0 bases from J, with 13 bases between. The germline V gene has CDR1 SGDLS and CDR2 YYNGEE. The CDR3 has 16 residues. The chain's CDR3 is CASSAQDRYSGNTIYF. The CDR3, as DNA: TGTGCCAGCAGCGCCCAAGACAGGTACTCTGGAAACACCATATATTTT.

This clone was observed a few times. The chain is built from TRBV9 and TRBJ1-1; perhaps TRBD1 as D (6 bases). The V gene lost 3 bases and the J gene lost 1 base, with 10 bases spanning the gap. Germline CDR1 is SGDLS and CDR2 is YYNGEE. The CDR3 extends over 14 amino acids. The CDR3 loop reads CASSANRENTEAFF. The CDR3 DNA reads TGTGCCAGCAGCGCCAACAGGGAGAACACTGAAGCTTTCTTT.

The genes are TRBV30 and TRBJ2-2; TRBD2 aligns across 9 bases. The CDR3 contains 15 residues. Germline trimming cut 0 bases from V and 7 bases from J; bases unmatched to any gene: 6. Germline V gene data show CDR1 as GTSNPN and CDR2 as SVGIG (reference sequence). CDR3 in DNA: TGTGCCTGGAGTGTTCCTAGCGGGATAGTCGGGGAGCTGTTTTTT. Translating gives CAWSVPSGIVGELFF.

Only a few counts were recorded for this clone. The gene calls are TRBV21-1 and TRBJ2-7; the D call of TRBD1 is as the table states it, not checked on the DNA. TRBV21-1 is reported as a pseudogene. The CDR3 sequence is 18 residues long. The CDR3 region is CAGRPTGTGKLGAYEQYV. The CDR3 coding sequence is TGTGCCGGTCGACCTACCGGGACAGGGAAACTCGGGGCCTACGAGCAGTACGTC.

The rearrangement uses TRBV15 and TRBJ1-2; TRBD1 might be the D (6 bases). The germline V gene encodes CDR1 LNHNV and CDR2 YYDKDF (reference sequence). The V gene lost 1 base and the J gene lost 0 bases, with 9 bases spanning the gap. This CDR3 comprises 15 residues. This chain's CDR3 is CATSRGGLSNYGYTF. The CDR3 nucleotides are TGTGCCACCAGCAGAGGGGGGCTTTCTAACTATGGCTACACCTTC. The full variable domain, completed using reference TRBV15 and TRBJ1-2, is DAMVIQNPRYQVTQFGKPVTLSCSQTLNHNVMYWYQQKSSQAPKLLFHYYDKDFNNEADTPDNFQSRRPNTSFCFLDIRSPGLGDTAMYLCATSRGGLSNYGYTFGSGTRLTVV.

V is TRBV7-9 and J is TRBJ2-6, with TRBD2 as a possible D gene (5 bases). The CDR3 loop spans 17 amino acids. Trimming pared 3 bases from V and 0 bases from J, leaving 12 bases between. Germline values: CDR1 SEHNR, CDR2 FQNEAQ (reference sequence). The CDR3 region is CASSFRTVSSGANVLTF. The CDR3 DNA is TGTGCCAGCAGCTTCAGGACTGTAAGCTCTGGGGCCAACGTCCTGACTTTC. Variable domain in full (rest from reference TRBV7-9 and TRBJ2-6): DTGVSQNPRHKITKRGQNVTFRCDPISEHNRLYWYRQTLGQGPEFLTYFQNEAQLEKSRLLSDRFSAERPKGSFSTLEIQRTEQGDSAMYLCASSFRTVSSGANVLTFGAGSRLTVL.